This T cell receptor beta chain was captured in a study of T-cell memory formation after mild COVID-19. About the study: TCR clusters mostly belonged to single donors. General study points: From day 15 to 85, contracting clones were balanced between CD4 and CD8, whereas later expanders leaned toward CD4+. Cross-reactive memory appears to have joined, as suggested by some responding clones showing up in pre-infection memory.

TCRdb fed the 5' RACE reads into MiXCR, producing one record per CDR3 protein. The sample lists around 250,000 distinct CDR3 sequences; more than 8% were seen once. A word on this clonotype: The antigen is not known. A clone one base away is much larger, so this may be a read error.

V gave up 8 bases and J gave up 6 bases, with 6 bases separating them. CDR1 and CDR2 from the germline V gene are MNHEY and SVGEGT. This CDR3 is built from 10 residues. V is TRBV6-2 or TRBV6-3 and J is TRBJ2-3; a possible D gene is TRBD2 (5 bases). This sequence originates from a man aged 18 to 29 who had mild COVID-19 (a few samples of this study predate the infection). Cell type and time point are not known. Sequenced sample: PBMCs or a T cell subset sorted from them (not recorded which). The CDR3 loop reads CASRGDTQYF. The CDR3, as DNA: TGTGCCAGCCGCGGGGATACGCAGTATTTT.